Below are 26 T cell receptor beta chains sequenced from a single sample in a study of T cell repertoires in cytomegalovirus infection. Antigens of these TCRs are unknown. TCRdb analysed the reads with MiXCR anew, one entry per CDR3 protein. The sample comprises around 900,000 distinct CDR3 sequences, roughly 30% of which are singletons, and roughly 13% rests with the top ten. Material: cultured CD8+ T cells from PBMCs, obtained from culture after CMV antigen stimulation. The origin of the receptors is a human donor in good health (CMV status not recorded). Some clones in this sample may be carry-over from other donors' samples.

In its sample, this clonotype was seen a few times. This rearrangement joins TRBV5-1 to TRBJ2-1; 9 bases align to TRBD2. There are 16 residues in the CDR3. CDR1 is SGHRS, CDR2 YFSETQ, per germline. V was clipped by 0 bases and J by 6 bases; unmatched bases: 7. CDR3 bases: TGCGCCAGCAGCTTGGCCGTGCGGGGGGGCCGCAATGAGCAGTTCTTC. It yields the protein CASSLAVRGGRNEQFF.

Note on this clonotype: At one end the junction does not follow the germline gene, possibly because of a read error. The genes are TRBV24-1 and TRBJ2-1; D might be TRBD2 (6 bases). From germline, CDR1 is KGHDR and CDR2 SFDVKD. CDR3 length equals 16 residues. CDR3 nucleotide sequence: TGTGCCATCAGTAACTACGCGGGGACGCCCTACAATGAGCAGTTCTTC. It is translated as CAISNYAGTPYNEQFF.

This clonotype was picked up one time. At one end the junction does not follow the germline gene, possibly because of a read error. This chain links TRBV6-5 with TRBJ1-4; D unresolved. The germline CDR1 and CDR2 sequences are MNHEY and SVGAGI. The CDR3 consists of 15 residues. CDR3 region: CASSYSPGIDEKLLF. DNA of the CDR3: TGTGCCAGCAGTTACTCGCCCGGGATTGATGAAAAACTGCTTTTT.

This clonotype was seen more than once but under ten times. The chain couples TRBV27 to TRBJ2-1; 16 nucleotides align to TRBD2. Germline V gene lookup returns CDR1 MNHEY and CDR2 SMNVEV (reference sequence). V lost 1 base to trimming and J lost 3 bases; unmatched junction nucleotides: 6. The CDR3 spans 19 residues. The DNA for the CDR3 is TGTGCCAGCAGTTTATGGGGACTAGCGGGGGGGCCGGGCTACAATGAGCAGTTCTTC. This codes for CASSLWGLAGGPGYNEQFF.

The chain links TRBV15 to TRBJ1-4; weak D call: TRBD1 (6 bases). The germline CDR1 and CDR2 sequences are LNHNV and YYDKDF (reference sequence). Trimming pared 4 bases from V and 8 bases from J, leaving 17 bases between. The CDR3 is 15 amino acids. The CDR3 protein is CATSTWPSRGEKLFF. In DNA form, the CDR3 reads TGTGCCACCAGCACTTGGCCCTCGAGGGGGGAAAAACTGTTTTTT. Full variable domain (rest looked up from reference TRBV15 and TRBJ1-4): DAMVIQNPRYQVTQFGKPVTLSCSQTLNHNVMYWYQQKSSQAPKLLFHYYDKDFNNEADTPDNFQSRRPNTSFCFLDIRSPGLGDTAMYLCATSTWPSRGEKLFFGSGTQLSVL.

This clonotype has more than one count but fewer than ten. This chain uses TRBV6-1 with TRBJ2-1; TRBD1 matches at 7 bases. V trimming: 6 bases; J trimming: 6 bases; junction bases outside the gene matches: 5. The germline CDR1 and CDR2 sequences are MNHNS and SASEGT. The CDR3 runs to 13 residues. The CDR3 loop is CASSKTGPNEQFF. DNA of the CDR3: TGTGCCAGCAGCAAGACAGGGCCCAATGAGCAGTTCTTC.

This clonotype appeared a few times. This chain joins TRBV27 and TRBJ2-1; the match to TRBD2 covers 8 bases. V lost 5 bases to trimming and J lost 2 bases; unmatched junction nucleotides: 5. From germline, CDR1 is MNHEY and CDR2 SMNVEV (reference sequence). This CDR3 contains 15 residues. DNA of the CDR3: TGTGCCAGCAGTCCTGCGGGGGGCCCCTACAATGAGCAGTTCTTC. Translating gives CASSPAGGPYNEQFF.

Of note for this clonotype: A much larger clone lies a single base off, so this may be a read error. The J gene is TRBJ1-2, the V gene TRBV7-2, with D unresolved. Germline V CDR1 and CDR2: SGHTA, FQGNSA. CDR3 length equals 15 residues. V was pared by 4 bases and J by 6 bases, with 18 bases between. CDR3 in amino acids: CASSSRLTWEDGYTF. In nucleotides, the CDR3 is TGTGCCAGCAGCTCCCGGTTGACATGGGAAGATGGCTACACCTTC. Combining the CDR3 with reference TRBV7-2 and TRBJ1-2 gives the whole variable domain GAGVSQSPSNKVTEKGKDVELRCDPISGHTALYWYRQSLGQGLEFLIYFQGNSAPDKSGLPSDRFSAERTGGSVSTLTIQRTQQEDSAVYLCASSSRLTWEDGYTFGSGTRLTVV.

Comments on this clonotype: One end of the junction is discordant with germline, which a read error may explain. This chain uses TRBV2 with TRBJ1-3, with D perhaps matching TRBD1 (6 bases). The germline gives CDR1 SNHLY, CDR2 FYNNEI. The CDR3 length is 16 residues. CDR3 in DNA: TGTGTCAGCGAAAGATCAGGGGACTTCTCTGGAAACACCATATATTTT. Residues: CVSERSGDFSGNTIYF. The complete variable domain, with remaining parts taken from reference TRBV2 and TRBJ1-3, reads EPEVTQTPSHQVTQMGQEVILRCVPISNHLYFYWYRQILGQKVEFLVSFYNNEISEKSEIFDDQFSVERPDGSNFTLKIRSTKLEDSAMYFCVSERSGDFSGNTIYFGEGSWLTVV.

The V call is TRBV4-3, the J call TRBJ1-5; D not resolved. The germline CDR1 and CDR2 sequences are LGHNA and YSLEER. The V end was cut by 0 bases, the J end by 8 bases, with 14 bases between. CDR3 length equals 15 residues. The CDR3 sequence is CASSQEWSPFKPQHF. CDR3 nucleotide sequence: TGCGCCAGCAGCCAAGAGTGGAGTCCCTTTAAGCCCCAGCATTTT.

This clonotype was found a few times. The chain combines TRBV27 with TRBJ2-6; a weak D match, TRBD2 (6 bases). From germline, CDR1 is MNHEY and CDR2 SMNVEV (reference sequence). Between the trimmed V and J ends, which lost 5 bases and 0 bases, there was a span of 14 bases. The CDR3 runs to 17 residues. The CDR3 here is CASSPRGSSSGANVLTF. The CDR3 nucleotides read TGTGCCAGCAGTCCCCGGGGGTCTAGCTCTGGGGCCAACGTCCTGACTTTC. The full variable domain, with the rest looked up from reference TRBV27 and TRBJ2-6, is EAQVTQNPRYLITVTGKKLTVTCSQNMNHEYMSWYRQDPGLGLRQIYYSMNVEVTDKGDVPEGYKVSRKEKRNFPLILESPSPNQTSLYFCASSPRGSSSGANVLTFGAGSRLTVL.

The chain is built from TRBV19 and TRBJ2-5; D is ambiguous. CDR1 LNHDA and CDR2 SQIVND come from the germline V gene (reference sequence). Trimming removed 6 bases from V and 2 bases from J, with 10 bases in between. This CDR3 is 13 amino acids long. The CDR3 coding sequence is TGTGCCAGTAGCCGGTCCAATCAAGAGACCCAGTACTTC. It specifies CASSRSNQETQYF.

CDR3 protein: CSARDRLGRMNYGYTF. The DNA of the CDR3 is TGCAGTGCTAGAGATAGGTTGGGAAGAATGAACTATGGCTACACCTTC. The chain employs TRBV20-1 and TRBJ1-2; no clear D. The CDR3 contains 16 residues. In germline, CDR1 is DFQATT, CDR2 SNEGSKA (reference sequence). Trimming removed 0 bases at V and 2 bases at J, with 16 bases between.

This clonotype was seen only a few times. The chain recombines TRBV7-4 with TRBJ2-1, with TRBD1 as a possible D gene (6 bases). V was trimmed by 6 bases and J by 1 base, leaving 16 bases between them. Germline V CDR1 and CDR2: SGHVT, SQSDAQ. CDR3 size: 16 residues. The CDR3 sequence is CASSQTTGNSYNEQFF. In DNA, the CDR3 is TGTGCCAGCAGTCAAACAACAGGGAATTCCTACAATGAGCAGTTCTTC.

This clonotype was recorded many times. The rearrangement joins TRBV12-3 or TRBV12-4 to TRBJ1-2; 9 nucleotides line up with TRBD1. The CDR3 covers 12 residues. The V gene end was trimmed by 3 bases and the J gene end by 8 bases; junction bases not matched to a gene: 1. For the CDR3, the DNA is TGTGCCAGCAGTTTGGGACAGGGAGGCTACACCTTC. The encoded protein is CASSLGQGGYTF.

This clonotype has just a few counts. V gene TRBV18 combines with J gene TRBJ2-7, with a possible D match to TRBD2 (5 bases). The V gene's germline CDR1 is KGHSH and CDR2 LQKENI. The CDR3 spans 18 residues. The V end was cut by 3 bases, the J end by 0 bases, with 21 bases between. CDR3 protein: CASSPDLASPFFSYEQYF. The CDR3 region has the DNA TGTGCCAGCTCACCCGACCTTGCTAGCCCATTTTTCTCCTACGAGCAGTACTTC.

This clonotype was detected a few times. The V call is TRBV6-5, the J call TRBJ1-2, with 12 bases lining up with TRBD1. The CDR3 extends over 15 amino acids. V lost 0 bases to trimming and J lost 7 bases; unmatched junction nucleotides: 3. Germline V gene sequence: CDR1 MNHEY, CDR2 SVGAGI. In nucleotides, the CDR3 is TGTGCCAGCAGTTACTCAGGGACAGGGGGCAGTGGCTACACCTTC. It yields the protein CASSYSGTGGSGYTF.

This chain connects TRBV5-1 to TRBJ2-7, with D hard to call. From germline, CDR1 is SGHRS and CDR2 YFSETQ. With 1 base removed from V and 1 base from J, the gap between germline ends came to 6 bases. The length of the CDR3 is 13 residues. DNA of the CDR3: TGCGCCAGCAGCTTGCAGAATTCCTACGAGCAGTACGTC. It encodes CASSLQNSYEQYV.

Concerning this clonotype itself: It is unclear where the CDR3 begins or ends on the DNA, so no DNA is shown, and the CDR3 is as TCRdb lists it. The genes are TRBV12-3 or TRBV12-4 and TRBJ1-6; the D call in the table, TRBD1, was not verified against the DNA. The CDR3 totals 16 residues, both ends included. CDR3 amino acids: CASSSSGGAYNSPLHF.

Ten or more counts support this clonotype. CDR3 bases: TGTGCCAGCCGCTCCCGAGAGACCCAGTACTTC. It translates to CASRSRETQYF. This chain joins TRBV7-2 and TRBJ2-5; D is unresolved. Trimming stripped 8 bases from V and 4 bases from J, with 8 bases between. The CDR3 contains 11 residues. Germline V gene sequence: CDR1 SGHTA, CDR2 FQGNSA.

The CDR3 spells CASQGSERVEAFF. The CDR3 DNA sequence: TGTGCCAGTCAGGGATCCGAGAGGGTTGAAGCTTTCTTT. The rearrangement links TRBV19 to TRBJ1-1, with D possibly being TRBD1 (5 bases). Trimming shortened V by 8 bases and J by 7 bases, and 17 bases separated the two germline ends. This CDR3 spans 13 amino acids. Germline lookup yields CDR1 LNHDA and CDR2 SQIVND (reference sequence).

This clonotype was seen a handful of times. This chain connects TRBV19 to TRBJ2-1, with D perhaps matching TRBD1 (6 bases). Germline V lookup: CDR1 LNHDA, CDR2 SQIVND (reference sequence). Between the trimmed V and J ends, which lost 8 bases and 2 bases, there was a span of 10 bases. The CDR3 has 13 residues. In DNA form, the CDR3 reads TGTGCCAGTTTGGGGGCCCCCTACAATGAGCAGTTCTTC. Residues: CASLGAPYNEQFF. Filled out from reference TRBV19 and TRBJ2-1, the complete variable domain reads DGGITQSPKYLFRKEGQNVTLSCEQNLNHDAMYWYRQDPGQGLRLIYYSQIVNDFQKGDIAEGYSVSREKKESFPLTVTSAQKNPTAFYLCASLGAPYNEQFFGPGTRLTVL.

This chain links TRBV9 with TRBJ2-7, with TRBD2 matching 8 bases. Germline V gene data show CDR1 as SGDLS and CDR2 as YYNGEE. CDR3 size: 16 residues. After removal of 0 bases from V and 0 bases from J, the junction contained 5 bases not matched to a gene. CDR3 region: CASSVAGGTGSYEQYF. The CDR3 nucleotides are TGTGCCAGCAGCGTAGCGGGGGGGACGGGCTCCTACGAGCAGTACTTC.

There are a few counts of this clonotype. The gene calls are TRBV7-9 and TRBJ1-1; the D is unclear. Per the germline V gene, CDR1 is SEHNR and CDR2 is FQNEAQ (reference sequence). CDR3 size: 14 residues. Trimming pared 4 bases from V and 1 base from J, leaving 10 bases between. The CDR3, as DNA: TGTGCCAGCAGCTCCCTAACAACGAACACTGAAGCTTTCTTT. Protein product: CASSSLTTNTEAFF.

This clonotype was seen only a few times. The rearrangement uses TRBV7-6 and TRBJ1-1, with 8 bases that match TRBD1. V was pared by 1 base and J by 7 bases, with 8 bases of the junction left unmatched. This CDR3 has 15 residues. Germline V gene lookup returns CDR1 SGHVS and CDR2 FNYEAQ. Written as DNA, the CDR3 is TGTGCCAGCAGCTTAGAGGCCCGACAGGGGATTGAAGCTTTCTTT. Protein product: CASSLEARQGIEAFF.

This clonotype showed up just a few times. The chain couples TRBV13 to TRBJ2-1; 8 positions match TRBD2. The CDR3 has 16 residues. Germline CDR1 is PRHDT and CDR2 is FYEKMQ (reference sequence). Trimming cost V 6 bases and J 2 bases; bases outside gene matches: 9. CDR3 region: CASSDRGGAPYNEQFF. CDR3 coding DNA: TGTGCCAGCAGTGACCGGGGGGGGGCTCCCTACAATGAGCAGTTCTTC.